The following is a T cell receptor (beta chain) sequence with its context. Its antigen is not known. The protocol was immunoSEQ multiplex PCR, while the TCRdb copy is restricted to in-frame clones and leaves out a portion. Of fewer than 200,000 clones in the sample, approximately 94% were seen once. This sample was taken from a study of T cell responses to AZD1222 COVID-19 vaccine. CDR1 and CDR2 (germline): MGHRA, YSYEKL. Trimming left V 3 bases short and J 2 bases short, with 8 bases between. The CDR3 runs to 13 residues. Study-wide findings and caveats: Sampling captured repertoires only after the peak T cell response. Spike-specific TCR breadth rose after two AZD1222 doses, and depth rose as well. Among the donors, most were white British and more were female, and clonal diversity was possibly underestimated.

The rearrangement joins TRBV4-1 to TRBJ2-7; TRBD1 or TRBD2 may be the D gene (5 bases each). This sample comprised peripheral blood, obtained on day 0 of AZD1222 vaccination. This sequence was found in an adult in good health. This chain's CDR3 is CASSQGVAYEQYF. CDR3 nucleotide sequence: TGCGCCAGCAGCCAGGGGGTGGCCTACGAGCAGTACTTC.